This TCR beta chain was recovered during a study of blood T cell repertoires in COVID-19. Study information: Acute-phase and convalescent COVID-19 samples originated in the United States, Italy and Spain. T cells, B-cell-depleted T cells, or PBMCs provided the cDNA or gDNA that served as material.

This CDR3 contains 18 residues. Germline V CDR1 and CDR2: LNHDA, SQIVND (reference sequence). With 5 bases clipped from V and 0 bases from J, the junction kept 13 bases outside the gene matches. Under the authors' procedure: Amplification from reference gene primers served as the basis for estimated nucleated cell counts. The data were produced by immunoSEQ multiplex PCR, yet TCRdb's version contains in-frame clones alone and is incomplete. D and trimming were read from the DNA, whereas the V and J calls and clone size are those reported in that table. The sample yields about 100,000 clones, roughly 91% seen once.

The chain joins TRBV19 to TRBJ2-3, with 8 bases matching TRBD1. This receptor was identified in a human donor in a cohort sampled during active COVID-19. What was sequenced was peripheral blood. CDR3 nucleotides: TGTGCCAGTAGTCCGGACAGGGACCACCAAACTAGCACAGATACGCAGTATTTT. This encodes CASSPDRDHQTSTDTQYF. Complete variable domain (other parts from reference TRBV19 and TRBJ2-3): DGGITQSPKYLFRKEGQNVTLSCEQNLNHDAMYWYRQDPGQGLRLIYYSQIVNDFQKGDIAEGYSVSREKKESFPLTVTSAQKNPTAFYLCASSPDRDHQTSTDTQYFGPGTRLTVL.